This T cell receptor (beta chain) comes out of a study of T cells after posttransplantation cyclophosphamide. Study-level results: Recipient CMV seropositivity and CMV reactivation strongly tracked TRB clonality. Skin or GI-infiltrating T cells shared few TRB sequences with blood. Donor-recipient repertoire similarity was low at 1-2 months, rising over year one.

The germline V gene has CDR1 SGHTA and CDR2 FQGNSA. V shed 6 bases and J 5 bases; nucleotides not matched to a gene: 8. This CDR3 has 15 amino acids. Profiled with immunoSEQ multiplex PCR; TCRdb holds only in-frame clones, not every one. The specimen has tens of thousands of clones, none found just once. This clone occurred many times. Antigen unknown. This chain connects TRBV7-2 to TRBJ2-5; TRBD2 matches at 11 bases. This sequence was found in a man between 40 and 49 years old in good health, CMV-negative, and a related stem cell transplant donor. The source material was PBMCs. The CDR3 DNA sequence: TGTGCCAGCAGACCTACTAGCGGGAGTGCTGAGACCCAGTACTTC. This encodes CASRPTSGSAETQYF.